This TCR beta chain was documented in a study of human T cells and chemical hapten exposure. Overall study context: How much TCR each sample yielded varied, mostly because pooled library volumes differed slightly.

Study-wide results and caveats: Patch test score tracked positively with PT1 expanded TCR counts. Following DPC sensitization, TCRs present above 1 in 1000 frequency showed no change.

The ends were cut back, 6 bases at V and 7 bases at J, with 16 bases in the middle. The CDR3 has 13 amino acids. Germline-derived CDR1 and CDR2 are SEHNR and FQNEAQ (reference sequence). Described time point: patch test 1, 2 weeks after DPC sensitization. Treatment meaning: therapeutic diphenylcyclopropenone sensitization with weekly scalp DPC. Individual cDNA molecules (in the library) carried attached unique molecular identifiers. TCRdb ran MiXCR on the RACE reads and lists one entry per CDR3 protein. The data contain tens of thousands of distinct CDR3 sequences, approximately 12% of them singletons. Details on this clonotype: Its target is unknown.

The receptor comes from a woman in her sixties with alopecia areata. Some clones in this sample may be carry-over from other donors' samples. V gene TRBV7-9 combines with J gene TRBJ2-7; D may be TRBD2 (5 bases). The sequences come from whole blood, collected in connection with sensitization to the hapten diphenylcyclopropenone (DPC). This CDR3 reads CASSFNLSGEQYF. Here the CDR3 DNA reads TGTGCCAGCAGTTTTAACCTCTCGGGGGAGCAGTACTTC.